The 26 T cell receptor beta chains below come from one sample, sequenced in a study of OX40 agonist ivuxolimab in advanced cancers. Clones were sequenced by immunoSEQ multiplex PCR, and TCRdb holds only the in-frame ones, with some missing. Here the sample spans 70,000 to 75,000 clones, roughly 92% being singletons. Material: CD4+ or CD8+ T cells sorted from blood, obtained in a trial of the OX40 agonist ivuxolimab. The receptors were sampled from an adult with an advanced solid tumor such as melanoma, head and neck, liver or kidney cancer.

The chain has TRBV29-1 and TRBJ1-3; 8 nucleotides match TRBD1. CDR1 is SQVTM, CDR2 ANQGSEA, per germline. V shed 6 bases, J shed 1 base, and the junction held 5 bases outside the gene matches. The CDR3 totals 14 residues. CDR3 protein: CSVITGGSGNTIYF. The CDR3 nucleotides read TGCAGCGTCATAACAGGGGGTTCTGGAAACACCATATATTTT.

The rearrangement links TRBV2 to TRBJ1-4, with unresolved D. Germline V gene lookup returns CDR1 SNHLY and CDR2 FYNNEI. The ends were cut back, 7 bases at V and 0 bases at J, with 9 bases in the middle. The CDR3 has 14 residues. The CDR3, as DNA: TGTGCCAGCAATCCTCAAACAACTAATGAAAAACTGTTTTTT. Its translation is CASNPQTTNEKLFF.

The gene calls are TRBV7-9 and TRBJ1-4; D gene unclear. V was pared by 5 bases and J by 1 base, with 11 bases between. The CDR3 runs to 15 residues. Per the germline V gene, CDR1 is SEHNR and CDR2 is FQNEAQ (reference sequence). The CDR3 nucleotides are TGTGCCAGCAGCCAATCGACGGGAACTAATGAAAAACTGTTTTTT. Translation gives CASSQSTGTNEKLFF.

The chain uses TRBV5-1 and TRBJ2-5, with 7 bases aligning to TRBD2. The CDR3 loop spans 16 amino acids. In germline, CDR1 is SGHRS, CDR2 YFSETQ. V lost 1 base to trimming and J lost 0 bases; unmatched junction nucleotides: 6. CDR3 sequence: CASSLSGTEYQETQYF. The CDR3 nucleotides read TGCGCCAGCAGCTTGAGCGGGACTGAGTACCAAGAGACCCAGTACTTC.

This rearrangement joins TRBV19 to TRBJ1-5; D gene ambiguous. The V and J ends lost 6 bases and 2 bases respectively, with 8 bases between them. In germline, CDR1 is LNHDA, CDR2 SQIVND (reference sequence). The CDR3 contains 13 residues. The CDR3 reads CASRREGNQPQHF. CDR3 DNA: TGTGCCAGTAGGAGGGAGGGCAATCAGCCCCAGCATTTT.

V is TRBV18 and J is TRBJ2-7, with a tentative D call TRBD2 (5 bases). Germline V gene data show CDR1 as KGHSH and CDR2 as LQKENI. The CDR3 extends over 14 amino acids. Trimming took 5 bases from V and 9 from J, leaving 20 bases between them. As DNA, the CDR3 is TGTGCCAGCTCAGAGGGCTCTCAGGTTAAGGGGCAGTACTTC. Translated: CASSEGSQVKGQYF.

The rearrangement joins TRBV5-5 to TRBJ1-2; D might be TRBD1 (6 bases). Germline V gene lookup returns CDR1 SGHKS and CDR2 YYEKEE (reference sequence). The ends were cut back, 1 base at V and 1 base at J, with 11 bases in the middle. The CDR3 is 15 amino acids. The DNA of the CDR3 is TGTGCCAGCAGCTTGTCCTGGGACATTAACTATGGCTACACCTTC. It yields the protein CASSLSWDINYGYTF. Drawing the rest from reference TRBV5-5 and TRBJ1-2, the complete variable domain is DAGVTQSPTHLIKTRGQQVTLRCSPISGHKSVSWYQQVLGQGPQFIFQYYEKEERGRGNFPDRFSARQFPNYSSELNVNALLLGDSALYLCASSLSWDINYGYTFGSGTRLTVV.

The chain joins TRBV5-1 to TRBJ2-3; D call uncertain. The CDR3 sequence is 13 residues long. The V and J ends lost 0 bases and 3 bases respectively, with 5 bases between them. Germline values: CDR1 SGHRS, CDR2 YFSETQ. The CDR3 sequence: CASSLAETDTQYF. CDR3 nucleotides: TGCGCCAGCAGCTTGGCCGAAACAGATACGCAGTATTTT.

The chain combines TRBV7-2 with TRBJ2-4, with D tentatively TRBD2 (5 bases). V lost 2 bases, J lost 3 bases, and 14 bases lay in between. The germline V gene encodes CDR1 SGHTA and CDR2 FQGNSA. CDR3 size: 16 residues. CDR3 nucleotides: TGTGCCAGCAGCTTATCGGGGTCTCGGGGCAAAAACATTCAGTACTTC. It encodes CASSLSGSRGKNIQYF.

This chain links TRBV18 with TRBJ2-2, with D uncertain. This CDR3 contains 14 residues. Trimming stripped 1 base from V and 2 bases from J, with 5 bases between. Germline values: CDR1 KGHSH, CDR2 LQKENI. The CDR3: CASSPRENTGELFF. The CDR3 bases are TGTGCCAGCTCACCACGAGAAAACACCGGGGAGCTGTTTTTT.

This rearrangement joins TRBV6-5 to TRBJ1-2; maybe TRBD1 (5 bases). Germline V CDR1 and CDR2: MNHEY, SVGAGI. The CDR3 covers 16 residues. V dropped 4 bases and J dropped 0 bases, with 15 bases sitting between them. In nucleotides, the CDR3 is TGTGCCAGCAGTTTCGGCCGGGGGATCTCTAACTATGGCTACACCTTC. It encodes CASSFGRGISNYGYTF.

The rearrangement joins TRBV18 to TRBJ2-7; the D gene could be TRBD1 or TRBD2 (5 bases each). Germline V lookup: CDR1 KGHSH, CDR2 LQKENI. The ends were cut back, 2 bases at V and 5 bases at J, with 13 bases in the middle. The CDR3 covers 14 residues. In nucleotides, the CDR3 is TGTGCCAGCTCACCATGGGACGGGGCCCACGAGCAGTACTTC. It encodes CASSPWDGAHEQYF. Filled out from reference TRBV18 and TRBJ2-7, the complete variable domain reads NAGVMQNPRHLVRRRGQEARLRCSPMKGHSHVYWYRQLPEEGLKFMVYLQKENIIDESGMPKERFSAEFPKEGPSILRIQQVVRGDSAAYFCASSPWDGAHEQYFGPGTRLTVT.

The chain has TRBV6-1 and TRBJ2-7, with a weak D call TRBD1 (6 bases). There are 16 residues in the CDR3. CDR1 is MNHNS and CDR2 is SASEGT in the germline V gene. V shed 4 bases and J shed 2 bases, with 18 bases lying between them. The CDR3 loop reads CASSARAKGETYEQYF. For the CDR3, the DNA is TGTGCCAGCAGTGCACGGGCGAAGGGGGAAACCTACGAGCAGTACTTC.

By sample share, this clone is medium-sized. The chain employs TRBV6-1 and TRBJ1-1, with unresolved D. From germline, CDR1 is MNHNS and CDR2 SASEGT. The CDR3 contains 14 residues. Trimming took off 3 bases at V and 2 bases at J, with 10 bases between the two ends. CDR3 residues: CASSEGGINTEAFF. The CDR3 region has the DNA TGTGCCAGCAGTGAGGGTGGCATAAACACTGAAGCTTTCTTT.

V usage is TRBV19 and J usage is TRBJ2-3, with D possibly TRBD2 on 6 matching bases. Germline assignment: CDR1 LNHDA and CDR2 SQIVND (reference sequence). V was pared by 1 base and J by 4 bases, with 6 bases between. The length of the CDR3 is 13 residues. CDR3 loop: CASSIAGADTQYF. In nucleotides, the CDR3 is TGTGCCAGTAGTATAGCGGGGGCAGATACGCAGTATTTT.

The chain recombines TRBV6-1 with TRBJ1-4; weak D call: TRBD1 (5 bases). This CDR3 has 15 amino acids. Per germline, CDR1 MNHNS and CDR2 SASEGT. The germline V and J ends were trimmed by 6 bases and 8 bases, with 19 bases remaining between them. Here the CDR3 reads CASRDPQLGQEKLFF. The CDR3 coding sequence is TGTGCCAGCAGGGACCCTCAGCTGGGGCAGGAAAAACTGTTTTTT.

The chain recombines TRBV18 with TRBJ2-6; 10 bases line up with TRBD2. The CDR3 totals 18 residues. The V segment lost 3 bases and the J segment 4 bases; nucleotides outside the gene matches: 9. Germline-derived CDR1 and CDR2 are KGHSH and LQKENI. The CDR3 protein is CASSPVGTSETGANVLTF. The CDR3 coding sequence is TGTGCCAGCTCACCGGTAGGGACTAGCGAAACCGGGGCCAACGTCCTGACTTTC.

This clone has just one count. J is TRBJ2-2 and V is TRBV21-1; TRBD2, as called in the table, went unchecked against the DNA. TRBV21-1 is a known pseudogene. The CDR3 totals 12 residues. CDR3 coding DNA: TGTGCCAGCAGCGGAGGTACCGGGGAGCTGTTTTTT. Translation: CASSGGTGELFF.

V is TRBV5-4 and J is TRBJ2-1, with no clear D. V lost 2 bases to trimming and J lost 2 bases, with 11 bases between them. Looked up from germline, CDR1 is SGHNT and CDR2 is YYREEE (reference sequence). This CDR3 spans 15 amino acids. The CDR3, as DNA: TGTGCCAGCAGCTTACAAGTTAATCCCTACAATGAGCAGTTCTTC. This translates into CASSLQVNPYNEQFF. The full variable domain, in which reference TRBV5-4 and TRBJ2-1 provide the parts outside the CDR3, is ETGVTQSPTHLIKTRGQQVTLRCSSQSGHNTVSWYQQALGQGPQFIFQYYREEENGRGNFPPRFSGLQFPNYSSELNVNALELDDSALYLCASSLQVNPYNEQFFGPGTRLTVL.

This clone has a handful of counts. This chain connects TRBV30 to TRBJ1-1; TRBD1 agrees at 7 bases. With V trimmed by 4 bases and J by 7 bases, 3 bases remained unmatched. The CDR3 length is 11 residues. Germline V gene sequence: CDR1 GTSNPN, CDR2 SVGIG (reference sequence). The CDR3: CAWITGVEAFF. DNA for the CDR3: TGTGCCTGGATCACAGGGGTTGAAGCTTTCTTT.

This chain uses TRBV7-9 with TRBJ1-1; D gene unclear. Germline assignment: CDR1 SEHNR and CDR2 FQNEAQ (reference sequence). The V end was cut by 5 bases, the J end by 4 bases, with 11 bases between. CDR3 length: 13 amino acids. The CDR3 spells CASSPTTRTEAFF. CDR3 in DNA: TGTGCCAGCAGCCCGACTACCCGCACTGAAGCTTTCTTT.

This chain links TRBV12-5 with TRBJ2-7; D not certain. The CDR3 spans 15 residues. Trimming cost V 0 bases and J 3 bases, with 12 bases left between them. CDR1 LGHNT and CDR2 FRNRAP come from the germline V gene. The CDR3 sequence is CASGLVVSRGYEQYF. The CDR3 DNA reads TGTGCTAGTGGTTTGGTCGTATCGAGAGGCTACGAGCAGTACTTC.

This sequence joins TRBV7-9 and TRBJ2-1; either TRBD1 or TRBD2 may supply D (5 bases each). Germline assignment: CDR1 SEHNR and CDR2 FQNEAQ (reference sequence). This CDR3 is built from 11 residues. Between the trimmed V and J ends, which lost 7 bases and 7 bases, there was a span of 8 bases. The CDR3 nucleotides are TGTGCCAGCATTTGGGGGAATGAGCAGTTCTTC. Amino acids: CASIWGNEQFF.

The gene calls are TRBV4-3 and TRBJ1-5, with unresolved D. Germline CDR1 reads LGHNA; CDR2 reads YSLEER. Between the trimmed V and J ends, which lost 4 bases and 4 bases, there was a span of 20 bases. The CDR3 has 17 amino acids. The CDR3 DNA reads TGCGCCAGCAGCCCCTCCCACTTTTCGGCCAAAAATCAGCCCCAGCATTTT. Its protein is CASSPSHFSAKNQPQHF.

The chain recombines TRBV7-8 with TRBJ1-2; 10 bases fit TRBD1. Germline values: CDR1 SGHVS, CDR2 FQNEAQ. This CDR3 is 14 amino acids long. V shed 5 bases and J 7 bases; nucleotides not matched to a gene: 7. The CDR3 region is CASSPRGQGIGYTF. The CDR3 nucleotides read TGTGCCAGCAGCCCGCGGGGACAGGGGATTGGCTACACCTTC.

This chain uses TRBV10-1 with TRBJ2-3; D not certain. Trimming shortened V by 7 bases and J by 6 bases, and 14 bases separated the two germline ends. From germline, CDR1 is WNHNN and CDR2 SYGVQD (reference sequence). This CDR3 comprises 13 residues. The CDR3 loop is CASNAAVVDTQYF. In DNA form, the CDR3 reads TGCGCCAGCAACGCGGCCGTTGTTGATACGCAGTATTTT.